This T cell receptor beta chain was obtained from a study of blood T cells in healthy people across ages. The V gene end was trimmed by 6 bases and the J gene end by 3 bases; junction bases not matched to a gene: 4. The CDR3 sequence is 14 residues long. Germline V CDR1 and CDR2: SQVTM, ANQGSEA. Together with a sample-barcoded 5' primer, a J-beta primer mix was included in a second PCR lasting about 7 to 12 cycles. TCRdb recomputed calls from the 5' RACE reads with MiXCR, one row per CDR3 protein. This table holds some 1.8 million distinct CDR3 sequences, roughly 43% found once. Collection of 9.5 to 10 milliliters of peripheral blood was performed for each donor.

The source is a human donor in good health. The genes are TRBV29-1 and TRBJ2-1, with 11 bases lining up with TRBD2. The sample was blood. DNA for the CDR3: TGCAGCGTCTCGACTAGCGGGGACTACAATGAGCAGTTCTTC. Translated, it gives CSVSTSGDYNEQFF.